A single T cell receptor beta chain is shown here with its context. In its sample, this clone was seen once. It has no known antigen specificity. No qualities accompany the bases; no much larger clone lies one base away. At diagnosis, tumor, uninvolved tumor-adjacent lung and peripheral blood were collected and then preserved as a mix of FFPE and fresh-frozen material. Blood samples were analyzed as peripheral blood mononuclear cells for TCR repertoire profiling. TCR beta CDR3 regions were sequenced from DNA using the immunoSEQ Assay. Per the source publication's procedure: T cell density was computed as TCR beta template counts normalized to usable DNA estimated by amplifying housekeeping genes. Using the preseqR package, richness was estimated by extrapolating to 120,000 templates for tissue samples and 400,000 templates for PBMC samples. Clonality was defined by subtracting Pielou's evenness from one. Tissue-enriched TCRs were identified by differential abundance testing using productive amino-acid clonotypes, minimum total count 5 and alpha 0.1. The Jaccard Index and the Morisita Overlap Index were used to measure repertoire overlap between compartments. GLIPH grouped TCR beta CDR3s together with public tetramer-defined viral CDR3s, and a viral motif had to include at least three viral sequences and show V-gene enrichment. TCRdb obtained this table from immuneACCESS and retained in-frame rearrangements with V and J assigned. These tables miss some clones; where compared with another copy, unresolved V genes account for less than half of the shortfall, and the remainder is unexplained. Clone size and V and J calls were adopted from that table, with D and trimming inferred from the DNA. This sample comprises roughly 31,000 clones, roughly nine tenths of them detected only once. The ten largest clonotypes hold 9% to 12% of the sample.

From the cysteine up to the phenylalanine, the CDR3 has a length of 13 residues. Only the CDR3 region is kept as DNA, spanning 39 bases read in frame from base 1. Looking up the germline V gene (reference sequence) yields CDR1 LNHDA and CDR2 SQIVND. V is clipped by 7 bases and J by 5 bases, and the sequence between their germline boundaries is 14 bases long. The data are from a study of T cells in localized non-small cell lung cancer (dated by TCRdb to 2018 to 2020). Background on the whole study: The study examined T cell repertoires in 200 to 300 patients with early-stage NSCLC and compared tumors with uninvolved tumor-adjacent lungs. All 220 or so NSCLC patients in the cohort were treatment-naive and had localized lung tumors that were resected. NSCLC patients had a mean age of roughly 69 years, and 129 were male and 107 female.

Overall study results and their limits: Higher blood T cell density associated with longer overall survival, while higher adjacent-lung clonality associated with shorter survival. Multi-region tumor sequencing was not performed, so intratumor heterogeneity could not be excluded. Of the top 100 tumor clones, a median of roughly 53 were detected in paired uninvolved adjacent lung; about 26 were also among that lung's top 100. Uninvolved tumor-adjacent lung showed the highest T cell clonality, higher than tumor, which suggests more focused antigenic responses in the adjacent lung. Because the study design was exploratory, TCR variables were selected using unadjusted p-values without false-discovery rate correction.

The origin of this receptor is a woman aged 35 to 70 with stage I lung adenocarcinoma. This chain joins TRBV19 to TRBJ1-2, with no confidently assigned D gene. The sequenced sample was peripheral blood, obtained before any cancer treatment. The DNA is TGTGCCAGTACCAAGGAGGCGGGATATGGCTACACCTTC. The encoded protein is CASTKEAGYGYTF.